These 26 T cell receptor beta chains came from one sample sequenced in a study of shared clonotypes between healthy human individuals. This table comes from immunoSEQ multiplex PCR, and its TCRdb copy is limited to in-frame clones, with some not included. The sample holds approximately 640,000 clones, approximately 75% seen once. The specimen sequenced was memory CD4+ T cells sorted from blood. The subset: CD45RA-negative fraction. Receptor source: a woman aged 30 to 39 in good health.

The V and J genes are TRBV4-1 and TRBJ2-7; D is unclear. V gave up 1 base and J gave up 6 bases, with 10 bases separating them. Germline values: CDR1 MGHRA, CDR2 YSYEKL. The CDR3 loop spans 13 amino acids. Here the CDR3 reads CASSQAPRPEQYF. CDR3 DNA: TGCGCCAGCAGCCAAGCTCCCCGGCCCGAGCAGTACTTC.

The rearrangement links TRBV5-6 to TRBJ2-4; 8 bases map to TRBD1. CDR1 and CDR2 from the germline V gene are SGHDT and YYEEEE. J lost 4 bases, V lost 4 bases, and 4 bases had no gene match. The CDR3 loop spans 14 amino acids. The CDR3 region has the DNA TGTGCCAGCAGCACACAGGGGGTGAAAAACATTCAGTACTTC. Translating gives CASSTQGVKNIQYF.

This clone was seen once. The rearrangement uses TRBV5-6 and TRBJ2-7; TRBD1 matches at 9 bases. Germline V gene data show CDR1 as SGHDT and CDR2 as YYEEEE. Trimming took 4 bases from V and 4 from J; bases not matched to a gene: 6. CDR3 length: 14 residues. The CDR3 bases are TGTGCCAGCAGCCAGGGACAGGGTCGGTACGAGCAGTACTTC. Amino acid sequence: CASSQGQGRYEQYF.

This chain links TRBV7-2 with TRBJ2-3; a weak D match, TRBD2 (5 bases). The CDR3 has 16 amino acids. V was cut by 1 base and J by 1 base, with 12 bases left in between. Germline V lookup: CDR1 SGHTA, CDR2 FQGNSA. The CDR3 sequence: CASSLVAGPGTDTQYF. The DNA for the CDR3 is TGTGCCAGCAGCTTAGTGGCGGGTCCTGGCACAGATACGCAGTATTTT.

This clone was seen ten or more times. The CDR3 loop reads CAWRASSSYEQYF. The CDR3 nucleotides are TGTGCCTGGAGGGCTAGCAGCTCCTACGAGCAGTACTTC. V gene TRBV30 combines with J gene TRBJ2-7; D may be TRBD2 (5 bases). The CDR3 consists of 13 residues. The germline V and J ends were trimmed by 3 bases and 0 bases, with 9 bases remaining between them. Germline CDR1 and CDR2: GTSNPN and SVGIG (reference sequence).

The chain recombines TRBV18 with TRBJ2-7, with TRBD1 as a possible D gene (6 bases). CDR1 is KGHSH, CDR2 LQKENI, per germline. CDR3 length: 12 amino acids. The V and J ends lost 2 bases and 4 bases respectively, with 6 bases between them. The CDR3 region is CASSPGQYEQYF. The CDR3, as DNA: TGTGCCAGCTCACCAGGACAGTACGAGCAGTACTTC.

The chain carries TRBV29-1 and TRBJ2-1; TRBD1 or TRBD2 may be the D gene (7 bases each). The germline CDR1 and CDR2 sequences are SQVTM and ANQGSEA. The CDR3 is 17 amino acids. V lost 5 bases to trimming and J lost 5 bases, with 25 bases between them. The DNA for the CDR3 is TGCAGCGTTCCAACAACAGGGGCATGGGGGGGGCACAATGAGCAGTTCTTC. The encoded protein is CSVPTTGAWGGHNEQFF.

CDR3: CASCLGASGRAIYEQYF. The CDR3 DNA sequence: TGCGCCAGCTGTCTGGGGGCTAGCGGGAGGGCCATCTACGAGCAGTACTTC. The chain combines TRBV5-1 with TRBJ2-7; 12 positions agree with TRBD2. CDR3 length: 17 amino acids. CDR1 is SGHRS, CDR2 YFSETQ, per germline. V gave up 7 bases and J gave up 3 bases; unmatched junction bases: 14.

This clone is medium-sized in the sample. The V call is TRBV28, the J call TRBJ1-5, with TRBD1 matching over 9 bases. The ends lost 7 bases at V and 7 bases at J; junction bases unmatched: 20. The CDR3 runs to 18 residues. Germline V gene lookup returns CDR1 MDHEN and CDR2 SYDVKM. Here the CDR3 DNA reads TGTGCCAGCAACCTACCGGGACAGGGAGTGGTCACGGGGCAGCCCCAGCATTTT. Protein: CASNLPGQGVVTGQPQHF.

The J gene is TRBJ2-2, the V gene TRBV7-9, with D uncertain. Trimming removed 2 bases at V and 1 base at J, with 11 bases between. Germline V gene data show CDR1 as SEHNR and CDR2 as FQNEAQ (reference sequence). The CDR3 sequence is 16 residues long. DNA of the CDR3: TGTGCCAGCAGCTTATGGCTCATGCAGAACACCGGGGAGCTGTTTTTT. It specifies CASSLWLMQNTGELFF.

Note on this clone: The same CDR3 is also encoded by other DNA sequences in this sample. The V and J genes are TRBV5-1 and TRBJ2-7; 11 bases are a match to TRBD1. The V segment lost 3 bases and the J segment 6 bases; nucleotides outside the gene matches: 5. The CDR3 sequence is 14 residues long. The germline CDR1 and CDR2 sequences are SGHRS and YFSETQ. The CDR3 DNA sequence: TGCGCCAGCAGCTCCGGGACAGGGGGAGTCGAGCAGTACTTC. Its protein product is CASSSGTGGVEQYF.

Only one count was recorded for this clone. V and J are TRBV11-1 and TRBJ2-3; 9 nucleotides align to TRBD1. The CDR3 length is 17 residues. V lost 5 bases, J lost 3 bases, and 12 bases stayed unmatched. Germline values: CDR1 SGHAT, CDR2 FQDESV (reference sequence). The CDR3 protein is CASSTPTGGLWTDTQYF. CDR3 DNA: TGTGCCAGCAGCACCCCGACAGGGGGATTGTGGACAGATACGCAGTATTTT.

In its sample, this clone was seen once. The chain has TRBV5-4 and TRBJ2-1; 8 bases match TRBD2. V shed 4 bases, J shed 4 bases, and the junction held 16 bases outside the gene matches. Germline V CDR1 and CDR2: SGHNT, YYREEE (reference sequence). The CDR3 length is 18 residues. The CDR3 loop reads CASSNFPPLREGYNEQFF. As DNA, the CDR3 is TGTGCCAGCAGCAATTTCCCCCCCCTACGGGAGGGATACAATGAGCAGTTCTTC.

In DNA, the CDR3 is TGTGCCAGCAGCTTAGTCCTAGAGCTCAATGAGCAGTTCTTC. Its protein is CASSLVLELNEQFF. The chain joins TRBV7-2 to TRBJ2-1; D remains unclear. V was shortened by 1 base and J by 6 bases, with 10 bases between the two germline ends. There are 14 residues in the CDR3. Germline V gene data show CDR1 as SGHTA and CDR2 as FQGNSA.

This CDR3 reads CASSRVGTSGHTDTQYF. The CDR3 DNA reads as TGTGCCAGCAGCCGAGTTGGGACTAGCGGGCACACAGATACGCAGTATTTT. The V call is TRBV5-8, the J call TRBJ2-3; 12 bases are a match to TRBD2. There are 17 residues in the CDR3. Germline V gene sequence: CDR1 SGHTS, CDR2 YDEGEE. With V trimmed by 4 bases and J by 2 bases, 8 bases remained unmatched.

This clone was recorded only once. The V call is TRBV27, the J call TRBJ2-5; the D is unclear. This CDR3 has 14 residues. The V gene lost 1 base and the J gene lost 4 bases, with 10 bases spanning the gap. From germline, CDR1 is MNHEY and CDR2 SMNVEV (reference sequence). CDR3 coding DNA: TGTGCCAGCAGTTTATTGTCACGGATAGAGACCCAGTACTTC. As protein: CASSLLSRIETQYF.

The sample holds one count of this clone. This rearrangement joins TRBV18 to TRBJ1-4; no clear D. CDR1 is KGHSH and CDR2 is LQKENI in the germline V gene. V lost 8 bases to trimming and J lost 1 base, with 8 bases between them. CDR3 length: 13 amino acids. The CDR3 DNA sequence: TGTGCCAGCCGCACACGAACTAATGAAAAACTGTTTTTT. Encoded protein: CASRTRTNEKLFF.

The DNA of the CDR3 is TGCAGCGTTAGACTTAGCGATACGCAGTATTTT. The encoded protein is CSVRLSDTQYF. The rearrangement uses TRBV29-1 and TRBJ2-3; D is unclear. Germline lookup yields CDR1 SQVTM and CDR2 ANQGSEA. This CDR3 is 11 amino acids long. Trimming shortened V by 5 bases and J by 6 bases, and 9 bases separated the two germline ends.

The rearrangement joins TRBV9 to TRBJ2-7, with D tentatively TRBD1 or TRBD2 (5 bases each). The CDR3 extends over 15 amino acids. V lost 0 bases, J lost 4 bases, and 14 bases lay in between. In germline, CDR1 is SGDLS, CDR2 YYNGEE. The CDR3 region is CASSVEGEGSYEQYF. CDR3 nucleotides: TGTGCCAGCAGCGTAGAGGGAGAGGGGAGTTACGAGCAGTACTTC.

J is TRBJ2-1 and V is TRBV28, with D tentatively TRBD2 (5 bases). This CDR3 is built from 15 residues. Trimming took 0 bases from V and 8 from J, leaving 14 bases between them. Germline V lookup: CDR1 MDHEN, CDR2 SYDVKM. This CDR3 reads CASSLWGSSFYEQFF. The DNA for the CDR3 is TGTGCCAGCAGTTTATGGGGGAGTTCGTTCTATGAGCAGTTCTTC.

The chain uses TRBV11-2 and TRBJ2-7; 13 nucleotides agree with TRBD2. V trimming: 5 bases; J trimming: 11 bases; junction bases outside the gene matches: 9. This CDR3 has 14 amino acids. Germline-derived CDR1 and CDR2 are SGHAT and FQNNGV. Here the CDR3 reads CASSPDPGLAGKYF. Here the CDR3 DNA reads TGTGCCAGCAGCCCCGACCCGGGACTAGCGGGAAAGTACTTC.

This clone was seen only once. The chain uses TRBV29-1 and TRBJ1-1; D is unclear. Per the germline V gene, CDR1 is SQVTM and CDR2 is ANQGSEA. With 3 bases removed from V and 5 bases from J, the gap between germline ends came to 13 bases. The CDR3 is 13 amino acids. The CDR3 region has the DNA TGCAGCGTTGATATAGCGGGTGGAACTGAAGCTTTCTTT. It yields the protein CSVDIAGGTEAFF.

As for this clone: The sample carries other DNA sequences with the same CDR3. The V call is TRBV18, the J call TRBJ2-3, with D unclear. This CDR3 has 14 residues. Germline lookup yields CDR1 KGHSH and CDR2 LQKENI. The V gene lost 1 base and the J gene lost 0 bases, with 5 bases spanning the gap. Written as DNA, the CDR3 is TGTGCCAGCTCACCACGGGGTAGCACAGATACGCAGTATTTT. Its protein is CASSPRGSTDTQYF.

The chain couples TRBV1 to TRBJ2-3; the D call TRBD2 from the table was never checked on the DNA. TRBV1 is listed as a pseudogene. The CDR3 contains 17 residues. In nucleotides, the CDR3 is TGCACCAGCAGCCAAGAGCGGGAGCTAGTTGTAGCAGATACGCAGTATTTT. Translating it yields CTSSQERELVVADTQYF.

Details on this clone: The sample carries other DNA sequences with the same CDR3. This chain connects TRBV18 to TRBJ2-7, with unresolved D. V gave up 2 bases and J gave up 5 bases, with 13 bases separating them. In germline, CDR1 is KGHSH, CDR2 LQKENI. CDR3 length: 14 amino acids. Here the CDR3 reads CASSPTTGEDEQYF. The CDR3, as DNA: TGTGCCAGCTCACCAACGACGGGTGAAGACGAGCAGTACTTC.

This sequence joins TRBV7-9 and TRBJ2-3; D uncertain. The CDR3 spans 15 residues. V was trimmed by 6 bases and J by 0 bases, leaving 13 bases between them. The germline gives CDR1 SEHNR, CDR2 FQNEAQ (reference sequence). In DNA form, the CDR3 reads TGTGCCAGCAGTTTATTGCGGCTGAGCACAGATACGCAGTATTTT. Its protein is CASSLLRLSTDTQYF.